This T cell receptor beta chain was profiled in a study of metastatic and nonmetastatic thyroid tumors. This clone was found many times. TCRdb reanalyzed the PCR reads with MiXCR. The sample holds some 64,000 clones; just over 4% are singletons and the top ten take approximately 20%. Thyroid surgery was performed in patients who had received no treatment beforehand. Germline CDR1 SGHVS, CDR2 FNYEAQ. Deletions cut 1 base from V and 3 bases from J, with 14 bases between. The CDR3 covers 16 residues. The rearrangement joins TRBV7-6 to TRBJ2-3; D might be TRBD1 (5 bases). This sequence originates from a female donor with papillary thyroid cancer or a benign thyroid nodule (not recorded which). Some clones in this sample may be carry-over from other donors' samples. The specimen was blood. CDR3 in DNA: TGTGCCAGCAGCTTAGGGGGCCAGGGTTTAACAGATACGCAGTATTTT. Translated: CASSLGGQGLTDTQYF.